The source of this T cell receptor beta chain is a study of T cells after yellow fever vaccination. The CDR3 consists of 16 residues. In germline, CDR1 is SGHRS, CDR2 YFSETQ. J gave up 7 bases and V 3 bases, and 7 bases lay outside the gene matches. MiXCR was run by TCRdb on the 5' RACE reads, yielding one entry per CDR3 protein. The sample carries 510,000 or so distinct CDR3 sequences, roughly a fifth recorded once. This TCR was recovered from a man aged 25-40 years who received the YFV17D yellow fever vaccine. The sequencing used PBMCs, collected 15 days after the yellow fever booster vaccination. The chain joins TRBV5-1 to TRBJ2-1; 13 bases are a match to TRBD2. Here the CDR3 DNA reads TGCGCCAGCAGCTGGTATACTAGCGGGAGGGCTAATGAGCAGTTCTTC. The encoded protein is CASSWYTSGRANEQFF. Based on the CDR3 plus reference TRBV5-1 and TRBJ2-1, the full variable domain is KAGVTQTPRYLIKTRGQQVTLSCSPISGHRSVSWYQQTPGQGLQFLFEYFSETQRNKGNFPGRFSGRQFSNSRSEMNVSTLELGDSALYLCASSWYTSGRANEQFFGPGTRLTVL.